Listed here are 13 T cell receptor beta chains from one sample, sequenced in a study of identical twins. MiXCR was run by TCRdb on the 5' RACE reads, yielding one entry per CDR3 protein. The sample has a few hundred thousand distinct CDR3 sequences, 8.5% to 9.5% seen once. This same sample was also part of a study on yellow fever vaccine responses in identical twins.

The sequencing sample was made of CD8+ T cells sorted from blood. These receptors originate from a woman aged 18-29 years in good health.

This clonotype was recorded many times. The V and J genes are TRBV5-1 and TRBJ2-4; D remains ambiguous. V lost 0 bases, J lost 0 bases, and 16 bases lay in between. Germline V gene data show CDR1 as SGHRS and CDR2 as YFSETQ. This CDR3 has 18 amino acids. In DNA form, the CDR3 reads TGCGCCAGCAGCTTGGGTCCCAAAATATTTCTAGCCAAAAACATTCAGTACTTC. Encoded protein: CASSLGPKIFLAKNIQYF. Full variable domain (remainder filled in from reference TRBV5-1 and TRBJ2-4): KAGVTQTPRYLIKTRGQQVTLSCSPISGHRSVSWYQQTPGQGLQFLFEYFSETQRNKGNFPGRFSGRQFSNSRSEMNVSTLELGDSALYLCASSLGPKIFLAKNIQYFGAGTRLSVL.

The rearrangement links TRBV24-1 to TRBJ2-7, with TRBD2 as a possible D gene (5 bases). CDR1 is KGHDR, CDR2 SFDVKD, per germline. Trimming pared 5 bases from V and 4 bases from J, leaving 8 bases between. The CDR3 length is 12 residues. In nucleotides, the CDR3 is TGTGCCACCAGTGCACGGGGTTACGAGCAGTACTTC. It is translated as CATSARGYEQYF.

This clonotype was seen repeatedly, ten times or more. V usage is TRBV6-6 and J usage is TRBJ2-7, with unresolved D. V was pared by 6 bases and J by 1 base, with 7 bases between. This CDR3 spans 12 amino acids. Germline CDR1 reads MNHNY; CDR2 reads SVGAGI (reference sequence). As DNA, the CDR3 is TGTGCCAGCAGCCCTCAATCCTACGAGCAGTACTTC. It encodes CASSPQSYEQYF.

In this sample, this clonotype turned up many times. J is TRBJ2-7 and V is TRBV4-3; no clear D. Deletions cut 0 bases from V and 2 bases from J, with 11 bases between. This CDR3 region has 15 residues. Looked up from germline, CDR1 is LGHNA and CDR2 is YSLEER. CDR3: CASSQDATAAYEQYF. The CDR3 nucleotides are TGCGCCAGCAGCCAAGACGCGACTGCCGCCTACGAGCAGTACTTC.

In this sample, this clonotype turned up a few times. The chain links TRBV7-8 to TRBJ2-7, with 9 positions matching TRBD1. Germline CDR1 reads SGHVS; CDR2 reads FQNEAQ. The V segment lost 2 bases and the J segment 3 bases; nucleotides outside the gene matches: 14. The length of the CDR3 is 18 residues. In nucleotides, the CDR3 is TGTGCCAGCAGCTTACAAAAAATTGCGGGACAGGGAATCTACGAGCAGTACTTC. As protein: CASSLQKIAGQGIYEQYF.

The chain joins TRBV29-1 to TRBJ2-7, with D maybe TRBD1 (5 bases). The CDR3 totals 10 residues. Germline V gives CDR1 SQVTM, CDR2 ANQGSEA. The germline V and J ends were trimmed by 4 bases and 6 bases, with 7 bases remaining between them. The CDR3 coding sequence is TGCAGCGTTGGGGGCGTCGAGCAGTACTTC. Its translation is CSVGGVEQYF.

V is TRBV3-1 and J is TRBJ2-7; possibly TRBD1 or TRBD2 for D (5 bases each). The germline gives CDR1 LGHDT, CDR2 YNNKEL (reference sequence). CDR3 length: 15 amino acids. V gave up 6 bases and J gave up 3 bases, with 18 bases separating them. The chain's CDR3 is CASSRDGSSFYEQYF. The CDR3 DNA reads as TGTGCCAGCAGTCGGGACGGTTCGTCCTTCTACGAGCAGTACTTC.

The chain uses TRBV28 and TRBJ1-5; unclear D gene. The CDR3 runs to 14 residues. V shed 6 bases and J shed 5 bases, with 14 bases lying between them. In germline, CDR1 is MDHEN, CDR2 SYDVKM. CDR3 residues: CASRTFGQYQPQHF. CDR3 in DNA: TGTGCCAGCAGGACCTTTGGGCAGTATCAGCCCCAGCATTTT. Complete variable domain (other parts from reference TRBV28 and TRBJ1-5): DVKVTQSSRYLVKRTGEKVFLECVQDMDHENMFWYRQDPGLGLRLIYFSYDVKMKEKGDIPEGYSVSREKKERFSLILESASTNQTSMYLCASRTFGQYQPQHFGDGTRLSIL.

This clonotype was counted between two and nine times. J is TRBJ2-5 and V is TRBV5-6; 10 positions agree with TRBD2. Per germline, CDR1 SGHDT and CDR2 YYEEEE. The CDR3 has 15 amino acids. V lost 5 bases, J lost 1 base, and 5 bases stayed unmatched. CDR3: CASSMGLASQETQYF. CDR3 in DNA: TGTGCCAGCAGTATGGGACTAGCGTCCCAAGAGACCCAGTACTTC.

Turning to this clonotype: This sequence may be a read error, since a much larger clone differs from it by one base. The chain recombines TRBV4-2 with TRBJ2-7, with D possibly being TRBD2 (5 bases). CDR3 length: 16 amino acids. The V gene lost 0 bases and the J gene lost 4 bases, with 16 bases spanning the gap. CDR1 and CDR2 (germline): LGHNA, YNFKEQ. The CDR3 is CASSQEASSRLYEQYF. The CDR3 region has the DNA TGTGCCAGCAGCCAAGAAGCGTCTAGCAGGTTGTACGAGCAGTACTTC.

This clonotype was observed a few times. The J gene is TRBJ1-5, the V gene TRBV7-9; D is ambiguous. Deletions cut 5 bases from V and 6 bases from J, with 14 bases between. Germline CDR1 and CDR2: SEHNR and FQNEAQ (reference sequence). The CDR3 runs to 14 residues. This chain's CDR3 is CASSPPGEVQPQHF. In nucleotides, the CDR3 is TGTGCCAGCAGCCCACCCGGCGAAGTTCAGCCCCAGCATTTT.

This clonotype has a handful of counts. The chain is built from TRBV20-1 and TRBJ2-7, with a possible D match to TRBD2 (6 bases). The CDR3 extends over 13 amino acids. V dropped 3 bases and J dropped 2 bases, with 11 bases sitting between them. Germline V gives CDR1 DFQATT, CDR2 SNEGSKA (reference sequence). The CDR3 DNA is TGCAGTGCTAGGGGGTGGGGGGCCTACGAGCAGTACTTC. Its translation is CSARGWGAYEQYF.

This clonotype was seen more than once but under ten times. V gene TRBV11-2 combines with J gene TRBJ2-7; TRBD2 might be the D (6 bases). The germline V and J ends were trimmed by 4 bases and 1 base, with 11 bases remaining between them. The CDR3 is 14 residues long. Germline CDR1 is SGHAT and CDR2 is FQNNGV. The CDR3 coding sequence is TGTGCCAGCAGCTCTATAGCGGATTCCTACGAGCAGTACTTC. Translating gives CASSSIADSYEQYF.